The 18 T cell receptor beta chains below come from one sample, sequenced in a study of shared clonotypes between healthy human individuals. The method was immunoSEQ multiplex PCR; TCRdb's version includes in-frame clones alone and lacks a portion of them. The sample records more than 1,200,000 clones, around 98.5% being singletons. Sample: naive CD4+ T cells sorted from blood. Subset: CD45RA+ positively selected. The source is a man aged 25-45 years in good health.

CDR3 nucleotides: TGTGCCAGCAGCCCCCGGGGCAGCCGGAACACCGGGGAGCTGTTTTTT. Translation gives CASSPRGSRNTGELFF. The chain carries TRBV11-1 and TRBJ2-2; D could derive from TRBD1 or TRBD2 (5 bases each). CDR1 SGHAT and CDR2 FQDESV come from the germline V gene (reference sequence). Trimming removed 5 bases at V and 1 base at J, with 14 bases between. The CDR3 loop spans 16 amino acids.

J is TRBJ1-3 and V is TRBV5-4; 8 nucleotides align to TRBD1. Looked up from germline, CDR1 is SGHNT and CDR2 is YYREEE (reference sequence). V shed 2 bases and J 7 bases; nucleotides not matched to a gene: 11. This CDR3 comprises 16 residues. The CDR3 DNA sequence: TGTGCCAGCAGCTTCGATCCAGGACAGGGTGGGAACACCATATATTTT. Translated: CASSFDPGQGGNTIYF.

The chain carries TRBV6-4 and TRBJ2-1; D is unresolved. V lost 1 base, J lost 12 bases, and 7 bases lay in between. The germline gives CDR1 MRHNA, CDR2 SNTAGT. The CDR3 is 11 amino acids. CDR3 sequence reads: CASSDWSWQFF. In nucleotides, the CDR3 is TGTGCCAGCAGTGACTGGAGTTGGCAGTTCTTC.

The chain is built from TRBV6-5 and TRBJ1-2; 12 bases match TRBD1. CDR1 is MNHEY, CDR2 SVGAGI, per germline. This CDR3 region has 14 residues. Trimming removed 5 bases from V and 8 bases from J; junction bases left unmatched: 6. CDR3 DNA: TGTGCCAGCAGTAAGGGACAGGGGGCGAGGGGCTACACCTTC. Translated, it gives CASSKGQGARGYTF.

The V gene is TRBV5-5, the J gene TRBJ2-7; D uncertain. The CDR3 length is 13 residues. Per the germline V gene, CDR1 is SGHKS and CDR2 is YYEKEE (reference sequence). V lost 2 bases, J lost 2 bases, and 8 bases lay in between. CDR3 coding DNA: TGTGCCAGCAGCTTAGGACGTACCTACGAGCAGTACTTC. The encoded protein is CASSLGRTYEQYF.

V gene TRBV4-1 combines with J gene TRBJ2-1; D gene uncertain. V was cut by 7 bases and J by 2 bases, with 18 bases left in between. This CDR3 has 16 amino acids. Germline loops: CDR1 MGHRA, CDR2 YSYEKL. Here the CDR3 DNA reads TGCGCCAGCACTCCTATAATTGCAGTCCCCTACAATGAGCAGTTCTTC. Amino acids: CASTPIIAVPYNEQFF.

The chain joins TRBV9 to TRBJ1-3; D is unclear. The CDR3 is made up of 16 amino acids. Trimming removed 0 bases at V and 1 base at J, with 11 bases between. CDR1 and CDR2 (germline): SGDLS, YYNGEE. CDR3 in amino acids: CASSVAPSVSGNTIYF. The CDR3 nucleotides read TGTGCCAGCAGCGTAGCCCCGTCAGTTTCTGGAAACACCATATATTTT. The entire variable domain, with the rest obtained from reference TRBV9 and TRBJ1-3, is as follows: DSGVTQTPKHLITATGQRVTLRCSPRSGDLSVYWYQQSLDQGLQFLIQYYNGEERAKGNILERFSAQQFPDLHSELNLSSLELGDSALYFCASSVAPSVSGNTIYFGEGSWLTVV.

This clone was found once. The chain carries TRBV7-8 and TRBJ2-3; D gene uncertain. Trimming stripped 1 base from V and 2 bases from J, with 25 bases between. The V gene's germline CDR1 is SGHVS and CDR2 FQNEAQ. The CDR3 has 20 amino acids. The CDR3 DNA is TGTGCCAGCAGCTTAGAAACTTGGGTGAGGACCCAAGCCTCCACAGATACGCAGTATTTT. This gives the protein CASSLETWVRTQASTDTQYF. Filled out from reference TRBV7-8 and TRBJ2-3, the complete variable domain reads GAGVSQSPRYKVAKRGQDVALRCDPISGHVSLFWYQQALGQGPEFLTYFQNEAQLDKSGLPSDRFFAERPEGSVSTLKIQRTQQEDSAVYLCASSLETWVRTQASTDTQYFGPGTRLTVL.

This chain connects TRBV18 to TRBJ1-5; the D is unclear. CDR1 KGHSH and CDR2 LQKENI come from the germline V gene. V was clipped by 1 base and J by 0 bases, with 10 bases between them. This CDR3 is 16 amino acids long. The CDR3 bases are TGTGCCAGCTCACCACAATTGGGCCATAGCAATCAGCCCCAGCATTTT. Protein sequence: CASSPQLGHSNQPQHF.

The chain joins TRBV28 to TRBJ2-7; the D gene is possibly TRBD1 (6 bases). Germline V gene data show CDR1 as MDHEN and CDR2 as SYDVKM. The CDR3 is 14 amino acids. Trimming removed 6 bases from V and 5 bases from J, with 17 bases in between. The CDR3 sequence: CASSTSRGSNEQYF. The DNA for the CDR3 is TGTGCCAGCAGCACCTCTAGGGGGTCTAACGAGCAGTACTTC.

The gene calls are TRBV7-9 and TRBJ2-1; the match to TRBD2 covers 15 bases. CDR3 length equals 19 residues. V shed 1 base and J 7 bases; nucleotides not matched to a gene: 11. Germline CDR1 is SEHNR and CDR2 is FQNEAQ (reference sequence). In DNA, the CDR3 is TGTGCCAGCAGCTTAGGGACTAGCGGGAGGGAGGGGAAGAAGAATGAGCAGTTCTTC. Encoded protein: CASSLGTSGREGKKNEQFF.

This chain uses TRBV29-1 with TRBJ2-7; TRBD1 agrees at 7 bases. Germline-derived CDR1 and CDR2 are SQVTM and ANQGSEA. V was pared by 4 bases and J by 3 bases, with 18 bases of the junction left unmatched. The CDR3 is made up of 17 amino acids. Here the CDR3 DNA reads TGCAGCGTTGCTCGTGAGGATGTGGGACAGTTTCTCTACGAGCAGTACTTC. This codes for CSVAREDVGQFLYEQYF.

CDR3 amino acids: CASRTADSHNEQYF. For the CDR3, the DNA is TGTGCCAGTAGGACTGCGGACAGCCACAACGAGCAGTACTTC. The V call is TRBV19, the J call TRBJ2-7; the D gene is possibly TRBD1 (6 bases). The CDR3 totals 14 residues. The V end lost 6 bases, the J end lost 5 bases, and 17 bases lay between the germline ends. Per germline, CDR1 LNHDA and CDR2 SQIVND (reference sequence).

This chain connects TRBV6-1 to TRBJ1-2; unclear D gene. Trimming stripped 2 bases from V and 3 bases from J, with 7 bases between. The CDR3 consists of 13 residues. Germline lookup yields CDR1 MNHNS and CDR2 SASEGT. In nucleotides, the CDR3 is TGTGCCAGCAGTGAATTGAACGACTATGGCTACACCTTC. Translated: CASSELNDYGYTF.

The chain employs TRBV19 and TRBJ2-2, with unresolved D. The CDR3 runs to 15 residues. The germline gives CDR1 LNHDA, CDR2 SQIVND (reference sequence). The V end lost 3 bases, the J end lost 4 bases, and 12 bases lay between the germline ends. CDR3 DNA sequence: TGTGCCAGTAGTATCCCCCAGTCCAGCACCGGGGAGCTGTTTTTT. As protein: CASSIPQSSTGELFF. Using reference TRBV19 and TRBJ2-2 for the parts outside the CDR3, the full variable domain is DGGITQSPKYLFRKEGQNVTLSCEQNLNHDAMYWYRQDPGQGLRLIYYSQIVNDFQKGDIAEGYSVSREKKESFPLTVTSAQKNPTAFYLCASSIPQSSTGELFFGEGSRLTVL.

The V and J genes are TRBV11-3 and TRBJ2-2; TRBD2 might be the D (6 bases). Looked up from germline, CDR1 is SGHNT and CDR2 is YENEEA. V gave up 3 bases and J gave up 0 bases, with 17 bases separating them. CDR3 length: 18 residues. CDR3 loop: CASSLGMGSGSNTGELFF. The CDR3 DNA reads TGTGCCAGCAGCTTGGGGATGGGGAGCGGGTCGAACACCGGGGAGCTGTTTTTT.

The rearrangement joins TRBV9 to TRBJ2-1; tentatively, D is TRBD1 or TRBD2 (6 bases each). The V gene lost 2 bases and the J gene lost 3 bases, with 18 bases spanning the gap. CDR1 is SGDLS, CDR2 YYNGEE, per germline. The CDR3 consists of 17 residues. The CDR3 nucleotides read TGTGCCAGCAGCGTGGGGGGCGGGACTTCCTTCTACAATGAGCAGTTCTTC. It yields the protein CASSVGGGTSFYNEQFF.

The chain joins TRBV25-1 to TRBJ2-1; 10 nucleotides align to TRBD2. CDR3 length equals 15 residues. The V segment lost 4 bases and the J segment 7 bases; nucleotides outside the gene matches: 7. Germline V gene data show CDR1 as MGHDK and CDR2 as SYGVNS. CDR3 amino acids: CASSVTSGTRNEQFF. The CDR3 DNA is TGTGCCAGCAGTGTAACTAGCGGGACTAGGAATGAGCAGTTCTTC.